Below, one TCR beta chain is given with its context. The antigen is not known. This CDR3 has 13 residues. The V and J ends lost 2 bases and 3 bases respectively, with 6 bases between them. Germline loops: CDR1 SGDLS, CDR2 YYNGEE. These data are taken from a study of neurological immune-mediated disorders. Findings of the study overall: Patients with HTLV-1-associated myelopathy had the highest level of TCR clonal expansion, whereas patients with multiple sclerosis had the lowest level, falling beneath the level found in healthy controls.

The unsorted libraries were made from 2 million PBMCs kept at -80 C. The cDNA came from 5'RACE with 10-nucleotide random UMIs. TCRdb reprocessed the 5' RACE reads with MiXCR, giving one entry per CDR3 protein. The repertoire holds 35,000 to 45,000 distinct CDR3 sequences, around 14% seen once, with over 25% in the top ten. The material sequenced was PBMCs. The V call is TRBV9, the J call TRBJ1-5; D unclear. The receptor's source is a woman between 50 and 59 years old with HTLV-1-associated myelopathy (HAM/TSP). DNA for the CDR3: TGTGCCAGCAGCGTTACGCCCAATCAGCCCCAGCATTTT. Translating it yields CASSVTPNQPQHF.